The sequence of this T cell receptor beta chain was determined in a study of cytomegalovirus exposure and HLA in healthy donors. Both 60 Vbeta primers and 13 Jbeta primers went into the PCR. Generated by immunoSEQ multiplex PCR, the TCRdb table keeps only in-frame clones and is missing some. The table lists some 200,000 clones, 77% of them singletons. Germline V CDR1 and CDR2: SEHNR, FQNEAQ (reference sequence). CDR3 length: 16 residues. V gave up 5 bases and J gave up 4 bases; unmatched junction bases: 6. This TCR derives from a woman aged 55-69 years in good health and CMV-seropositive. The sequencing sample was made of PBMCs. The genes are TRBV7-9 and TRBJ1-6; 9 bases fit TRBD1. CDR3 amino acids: CASSPLGQGYNSPLHF. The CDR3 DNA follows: TGTGCCAGCAGCCCTCTAGGACAGGGGTATAATTCACCCCTCCACTTT. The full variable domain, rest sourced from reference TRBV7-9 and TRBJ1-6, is DTGVSQNPRHKITKRGQNVTFRCDPISEHNRLYWYRQTLGQGPEFLTYFQNEAQLEKSRLLSDRFSAERPKGSFSTLEIQRTEQGDSAMYLCASSPLGQGYNSPLHFGNGTRLTVT.